The 21 T cell receptor beta chains below all came from one sample that was sequenced in a study of cytomegalovirus exposure and HLA in healthy donors. It was with 60 Vbeta and 13 Jbeta primers that the PCR ran. Some clones are missing from TCRdb's copy, which holds only in-frame ones; the method was immunoSEQ multiplex PCR. The data show some 130,000 clones, 77% seen once. The sequenced sample consisted of PBMCs. Source of these receptors: a man aged 25-45 years in good health and CMV-seronegative.

This clone was seen only once. The genes are TRBV28 and TRBJ2-3; 13 bases are a match to TRBD2. J lost 3 bases, V lost 10 bases, and 7 bases had no gene match. This CDR3 is built from 15 residues. Germline-derived CDR1 and CDR2 are MDHEN and SYDVKM. CDR3 in amino acids: CATTSGRAATDTQYF. CDR3 DNA: TGTGCCACTACTAGCGGGAGGGCAGCGACAGATACGCAGTATTTT.

In this sample, this clone turned up a few times. This chain connects TRBV29-1 to TRBJ1-5; 10 bases line up with TRBD1. Germline CDR1 SQVTM, CDR2 ANQGSEA. This CDR3 region has 13 residues. With V trimmed by 5 bases and J by 5 bases, 3 bases remained unmatched. Here the CDR3 reads CSVLTGGDQPQHF. In DNA form, the CDR3 reads TGCAGCGTTCTGACAGGGGGCGATCAGCCCCAGCATTTT.

The V call is TRBV5-1, the J call TRBJ2-7; 11 nucleotides line up with TRBD1. Germline V CDR1 and CDR2: SGHRS, YFSETQ. J was trimmed by 6 bases and V by 4 bases; bases with no gene match: 6. This CDR3 comprises 14 residues. The CDR3 nucleotides read TGCGCCAGCAGCGTAGGACAGGGGGCCTTCGAGCAGTACTTC. Translated: CASSVGQGAFEQYF.

The rearrangement joins TRBV7-3 to TRBJ2-7, with D possibly TRBD2 on 6 matching bases. Germline lookup yields CDR1 SGHTA and CDR2 FQGTGA. The CDR3 is 13 residues long. Deletions cut 11 bases from V and 2 bases from J, with 16 bases between. The CDR3: CAPFGGYPYEQYF. CDR3 coding DNA: TGTGCCCCCTTTGGAGGGTATCCCTACGAGCAGTACTTC.

The chain joins TRBV5-4 to TRBJ1-1, with D possibly matching TRBD1 (6 bases). Germline values: CDR1 SGHNT, CDR2 YYREEE (reference sequence). V lost 3 bases, J lost 0 bases, and 12 bases lay in between. This CDR3 has 15 residues. CDR3 DNA sequence: TGTGCCAGCAGCTCCGCCGGACAGTTGAACACTGAAGCTTTCTTT. Its translation: CASSSAGQLNTEAFF.

J is TRBJ1-5 and V is TRBV19; the match to TRBD1 covers 8 bases. V trimming: 0 bases; J trimming: 6 bases; junction bases outside the gene matches: 4. The germline gives CDR1 LNHDA, CDR2 SQIVND (reference sequence). This CDR3 has 15 residues. The CDR3 nucleotides are TGTGCCAGTAGTATAGATAGACAGGGGAGTCAGCCCCAGCATTTT. Its protein is CASSIDRQGSQPQHF.

The chain uses TRBV2 and TRBJ2-7; 9 bases fit TRBD1. Germline V gene sequence: CDR1 SNHLY, CDR2 FYNNEI. This CDR3 spans 16 amino acids. V was clipped by 2 bases and J by 4 bases; unmatched bases: 9. CDR3 bases: TGTGCCAGCAGTGAAATTGAGGGACAGGGAATTTACGAGCAGTACTTC. This encodes CASSEIEGQGIYEQYF.

This clone was detected a few times. V usage is TRBV11-3 and J usage is TRBJ2-2; 9 bases are a match to TRBD1. Germline CDR1 reads SGHNT; CDR2 reads YENEEA. The CDR3 covers 17 residues. The V gene end was trimmed by 2 bases and the J gene end by 7 bases; junction bases not matched to a gene: 11. For the CDR3, the DNA is TGTGCCAGCAGCTTACGTCCCGGGACAGGGAGTGGCGGGGAGCTGTTTTTT. Its translation: CASSLRPGTGSGGELFF. The full variable domain, with the rest looked up from reference TRBV11-3 and TRBJ2-2, is EAGVVQSPRYKIIEKKQPVAFWCNPISGHNTLYWYLQNLGQGPELLIRYENEEAVDDSQLPKDRFSAERLKGVDSTLKIQPAELGDSAVYLCASSLRPGTGSGGELFFGEGSRLTVL.

CDR3 DNA: TGTGCCAGCAGCTTAGCACCTAGTTCCACAGATACGCAGTATTTT. Encoded protein: CASSLAPSSTDTQYF. The genes are TRBV5-4 and TRBJ2-3; D unclear. Germline V lookup: CDR1 SGHNT, CDR2 YYREEE (reference sequence). V was cut by 2 bases and J by 2 bases, with 12 bases left in between. This CDR3 region has 15 residues. Combining the CDR3 with reference TRBV5-4 and TRBJ2-3 gives the whole variable domain ETGVTQSPTHLIKTRGQQVTLRCSSQSGHNTVSWYQQALGQGPQFIFQYYREEENGRGNFPPRFSGLQFPNYSSELNVNALELDDSALYLCASSLAPSSTDTQYFGPGTRLTVL.

This clone occurred a few times. The CDR3 bases are TGCGCCAGCAGCTTGGGACAGGCTACCCGGGAGCAGTACTTC. Translated, it gives CASSLGQATREQYF. V is TRBV5-1 and J is TRBJ2-7, with D tentatively TRBD1 (6 bases). Germline V lookup: CDR1 SGHRS, CDR2 YFSETQ. The V gene lost 0 bases and the J gene lost 7 bases, with 14 bases spanning the gap. This CDR3 has 14 amino acids.

This chain links TRBV5-4 with TRBJ2-3; 11 positions match TRBD2. V trimming: 5 bases; J trimming: 5 bases; junction bases outside the gene matches: 13. Germline CDR1 and CDR2: SGHNT and YYREEE (reference sequence). The CDR3 contains 17 residues. In DNA, the CDR3 is TGTGCCAGCAGATCTTCAACTAGCGGGAGTGGAATAGATACGCAGTATTTT. Amino acid sequence: CASRSSTSGSGIDTQYF.

The chain joins TRBV10-3 to TRBJ2-4; TRBD1 agrees at 9 bases. Germline V gene sequence: CDR1 ENHRY, CDR2 SYGVKD. This CDR3 has 18 amino acids. V was pared by 0 bases and J by 6 bases, with 12 bases of the junction left unmatched. The CDR3 DNA sequence: TGTGCCATCAGTGAGTCTGATGCCGGGACAGGGAGTGGAAACATTCAGTACTTC. Amino acid sequence: CAISESDAGTGSGNIQYF.

This clone has a single count. The chain employs TRBV11-2 and TRBJ2-1, with 7 bases lining up with TRBD2. The CDR3 runs 14 residues. V trimming: 6 bases; J trimming: 5 bases; junction bases outside the gene matches: 7. Germline V gives CDR1 SGHAT, CDR2 FQNNGV. This CDR3 reads CASRNWGGDNEQFF. The CDR3 bases are TGTGCCAGCAGAAACTGGGGGGGGGACAATGAGCAGTTCTTC.

V gene TRBV19 combines with J gene TRBJ2-1, with D unresolved. The germline V gene has CDR1 LNHDA and CDR2 SQIVND (reference sequence). The CDR3 contains 16 residues. V was pared by 3 bases and J by 0 bases, with 12 bases between. CDR3 nucleotides: TGTGCCAGTAGTATCGTGGGCTCCCTCTCCTACAATGAGCAGTTCTTC. This sequence encodes CASSIVGSLSYNEQFF.

Many counts were recorded for this clone. The chain employs TRBV27 and TRBJ2-7, with 9 bases aligning to TRBD1. Per the germline V gene, CDR1 is MNHEY and CDR2 is SMNVEV (reference sequence). The CDR3 is 14 amino acids. V dropped 8 bases and J dropped 6; count of bases not matched to a gene: 11. The CDR3 DNA reads TGTGCCAGCCGACTCGGACAGGGGCAAGGCGAGCAGTACTTC. This translates into CASRLGQGQGEQYF.

The J gene is TRBJ2-1, the V gene TRBV5-1; TRBD2 matches 12 bases. J lost 9 bases, V lost 0 bases, and 1 base had no gene match. Germline loops: CDR1 SGHRS, CDR2 YFSETQ. This CDR3 spans 14 amino acids. The CDR3 protein is CASSLGTSGIEQFF. CDR3 DNA sequence: TGCGCCAGCAGCTTGGGGACTAGCGGGATTGAGCAGTTCTTC. Together with reference TRBV5-1 and TRBJ2-1, the CDR3 gives the full variable domain: KAGVTQTPRYLIKTRGQQVTLSCSPISGHRSVSWYQQTPGQGLQFLFEYFSETQRNKGNFPGRFSGRQFSNSRSEMNVSTLELGDSALYLCASSLGTSGIEQFFGPGTRLTVL.

The gene calls are TRBV14 and TRBJ2-3; D is perhaps TRBD1 (6 bases). V was clipped by 4 bases and J by 4 bases, with 9 bases between them. The CDR3 is 13 amino acids. In germline, CDR1 is SGHDN, CDR2 FVKESK. CDR3 DNA sequence: TGTGCCAGCAGCCTTGGGGGCGCAGATACGCAGTATTTT. The encoded protein is CASSLGGADTQYF.

This clone was found once. The V and J genes are TRBV10-1 and TRBJ1-1, with D unclear. Germline loops: CDR1 WNHNN, CDR2 SYGVQD (reference sequence). V gave up 3 bases and J gave up 1 base, with 6 bases separating them. This CDR3 region has 13 residues. The CDR3 is CASSDEKNTEAFF. The CDR3, as DNA: TGCGCCAGCAGTGATGAGAAGAACACTGAAGCTTTCTTT.

The gene calls are TRBV5-1 and TRBJ2-2, with 14 bases fitting TRBD2. Germline assignment: CDR1 SGHRS and CDR2 YFSETQ. This CDR3 is 17 amino acids long. V lost 4 bases to trimming and J lost 6 bases; unmatched junction nucleotides: 8. DNA for the CDR3: TGCGCCAGCAGCCGGGGACTAGCGGGAGATTGGTCCGGGGAGCTGTTTTTT. Amino acids: CASSRGLAGDWSGELFF.

The chain recombines TRBV29-1 with TRBJ1-2; 9 nucleotides line up with TRBD1. The CDR3 contains 15 residues. The V gene end was trimmed by 6 bases and the J gene end by 1 base; junction bases not matched to a gene: 9. Per germline, CDR1 SQVTM and CDR2 ANQGSEA. CDR3 nucleotide sequence: TGCAGCGTCGCACAATGGGACAGGGTTAACTATGGCTACACCTTC. It is translated as CSVAQWDRVNYGYTF.

CDR3 sequence reads: CASSNRDRGLAGNTIYF. The CDR3 DNA sequence: TGTGCCAGCAGCAACCGGGACAGGGGGCTCGCTGGAAACACCATATATTTT. This chain links TRBV7-2 with TRBJ1-3; 12 bases are shared with TRBD1. Germline V gene data show CDR1 as SGHTA and CDR2 as FQGNSA. The CDR3 length is 17 residues. The V gene end was trimmed by 5 bases and the J gene end by 2 bases; junction bases not matched to a gene: 7.